This is a list of T cell receptor beta chains from one sample in a study of blood T cell repertoires in COVID-19. Using immunoSEQ multiplex PCR, the repertoire was profiled, and TCRdb retains in-frame clones only, with some absent. The profile shows some 240,000 clones, around 85% of them singletons. The specimen sequenced was peripheral blood. These receptors were obtained from a woman in her 70s with COVID-19, enrolled during active disease. The CDR3 runs from the conserved cysteine through the conserved F or W. The D gene is left open where the match is weak. Some rows mark clone size as missing; the rest say once, few, many or name a class of expanded clone.

j_call | d_call | clone_size | v_call | cdr3_nt | cdr3_aa
TRBJ1-1 | TRBD1 | NA | TRBV6-6 | TGTGCCGGTACCAAACAGGGGATCGGCACTGAAGCTTTCTTT | CAGTKQGIGTEAFF
TRBJ2-1 | TRBD2 | NA | TRBV5-1 | TGCGCCAGCAGCTCGACGACTAGCGGGAGGGCGACAAGTGAGCAGTTCTTC | CASSSTTSGRATSEQFF
TRBJ1-1 | TRBD1 | NA | TRBV11-3 | TGTGCCAGCAGCTTCGCCGGGACAGGGGGCACTGAAGCTTTCTTT | CASSFAGTGGTEAFF
TRBJ2-1 | TRBD2 | NA | TRBV6-2/TRBV6-3 | TGTGCCAGCAGCTTCCTAGCGGTTAGCTCCTACAATGAGCAGTTCTTC | CASSFLAVSSYNEQFF
TRBJ2-5 | TRBD2 | NA | TRBV4-1 | TGCGCCAGCAGCCAAGATGAAGGGCTAGCGGGGGAAGAGACCCAGTACTTC | CASSQDEGLAGEETQYF
TRBJ2-2 | TRBD2 | few | TRBV10-1 | TGCGCCAGCAGTGAGTCGAAGGAACTAGCGGGAGTTCCCGGGGAGCTGTTTTTT | CASSESKELAGVPGELFF
TRBJ1-1 | TRBD1 | NA | TRBV7-9 | TGTGCCAGCAGCATCCGGGACAGGGGTCGGTCCACTGAAGCTTTCTTT | CASSIRDRGRSTEAFF
TRBJ1-1 | TRBD1 | NA | TRBV11-3 | TGTGCCAGCAGCTTAGACGGAACAGGGGACACTGAAGCTTTCTTT | CASSLDGTGDTEAFF
TRBJ1-2 | TRBD1 | few | TRBV25-1 | TGTGCCAGCAGTGATTCAGGGGGCGGAGGGATCTATGGCTACACCTTC | CASSDSGGGGIYGYTF
TRBJ2-7 | TRBD2 | NA | TRBV19 | TGTGCCAGTAGTCCACCTCTCGGGAGGAGCTCCTACGAGCAGTACTTC | CASSPPLGRSSYEQYF
TRBJ1-2 | TRBD1 | once | TRBV5-6 | TGTGCCAGCAGCCCTACAGGGGGCGGCTATGGCTACACCTTC | CASSPTGGGYGYTF
TRBJ1-2 | NA | NA | TRBV2 | TGTGCCAGCCGAGACGGAGCGGGCTACACCTTC | CASRDGAGYTF
TRBJ2-7 | TRBD1 | NA | TRBV10-3 | TGTGCCATCAGCGACAGGGGAGCCTACGAGCAGTACTTC | CAISDRGAYEQYF
TRBJ2-1 | TRBD1 | NA | TRBV5-4 | TGTGCCAGCAGCTTGGGGGACAGGGGTTTCAATGAGCAGTTCTTC | CASSLGDRGFNEQFF
TRBJ1-2 | NA | once | TRBV3-1/TRBV3-2 | TGTGCCAGCAGCCAATCAGTGAACTATGGCTACACCTTC | CASSQSVNYGYTF
TRBJ2-1 | NA | NA | TRBV5-1 | TGCGCCAGCAGCTTGGTTGCGGGGCTGACCGCGAAATACAATGAGCAGTTCTTC | CASSLVAGLTAKYNEQFF
TRBJ1-1 | NA | few | TRBV4-1 | TGCGCCAGCAGCGGAGCGGGCTGGAACACTGAAGCTTTCTTT | CASSGAGWNTEAFF
TRBJ1-4 | NA | NA | TRBV7-6 | TGTGCCAGCAGCATGGCCCGGGACATAGACAGGACAACTAATGAAAAACTGTTTTTT | CASSMARDIDRTTNEKLFF